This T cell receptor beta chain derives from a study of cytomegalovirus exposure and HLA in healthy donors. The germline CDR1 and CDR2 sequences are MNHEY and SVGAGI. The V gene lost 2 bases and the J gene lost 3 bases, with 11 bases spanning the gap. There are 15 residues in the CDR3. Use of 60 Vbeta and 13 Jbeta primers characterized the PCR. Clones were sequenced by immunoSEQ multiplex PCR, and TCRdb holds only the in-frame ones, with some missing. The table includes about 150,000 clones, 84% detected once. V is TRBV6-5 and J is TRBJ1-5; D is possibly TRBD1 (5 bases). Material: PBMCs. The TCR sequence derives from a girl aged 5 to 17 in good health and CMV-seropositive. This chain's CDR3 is CASSYPTGFNQPQHF. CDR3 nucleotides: TGTGCCAGCAGTTACCCCACAGGCTTCAATCAGCCCCAGCATTTT.